This TCR beta chain was identified in a study of vaccination and CD4 T cells after COVID-19 (dated 2022 in TCRdb). Regarding the study in general: Every convalescent patient had a positive nasal swab PCR test for SARS-CoV-2, with mild disease in 8 to 10 patients and severe disease in one. Six males and four females were included in the convalescent cohort, with two Hispanic individuals, seven Caucasians, two Asians and one multiracial person represented. Participants got two doses of the Pfizer-BioNTech BNT162b2 vaccine (n=8) or two doses of the Moderna mRNA-1273 vaccine (n=2). Post-COVID blood samples were collected from convalescent patients a median of approximately 93 days after diagnosis, with a range of roughly 30 to 161 days. Post-vaccine blood samples were taken a median of about 77 days after the second vaccine dose, with a range of about 13 to 250 days. For stimulating the cultures, overlapping spike peptide pools were used, derived from SARS-CoV-2 as well as from the common cold coronaviruses HCoV-NL63, HCoV-OC43 and HCoV-229E. Control cultures used a CEFX viral epitope pool as positive control, an HIV-1 Nef peptide pool as negative control, or no peptide. The spike-specific CD4+ TCR repertoire was compared before and after mRNA vaccination in about nine COVID-19 convalescent patients and several infection-naive healthy vaccine recipients. Study-level results and caveats: Only a relatively small number of convalescent patients were included in the study, and early timepoints following natural infection were not analyzed. The median number of SARS-CoV-2-reactive clonotypes rose from about 19 after infection to 30 to 45 after vaccination, but the change was not significant. In convalescent patients, a median around 83% of post-vaccine SARS-CoV-2-reactive clones were detected only after vaccination, and vaccine-specific priming was suggested by this finding. Nearly all vaccine-specific clones in convalescent patients (304 of 307) were mono-reactive for SARS-CoV-2 spike rather than cross-reactive with common cold coronaviruses.

Per the publication, the treatment or condition label means: roughly nine-day PBMC culture with coronavirus spike peptide pools or control peptides (ViraFEST assay). The ViraFEST assay was used in the study, in which antigen-specific T cells were expanded with peptide pools and expanded clonotypes were subsequently identified by TCR sequencing. The convalescent patients' positive SARS-CoV-2 PCR tests were from March to December 2020, which was before the Alpha, Beta and Delta variants emerged in the United States. Around 2 million PBMCs per well were cultured in IMDM with approximately 5.2% human AB serum and about 9.2 IU/ml IL-2, plus 10 ug/ml peptide pools. Half of the culture medium was replaced with fresh IL-2-containing medium on days 3 and 7. After around 11 days of culture, CD4+ T cells were isolated by negative selection with the EasySep CD4+ T cell isolation kit. PBMCs were separated from whole blood using Ficoll-Paque Plus gradient centrifugation and then either used fresh or cryopreserved at -140C. Each culture condition was generally run in triplicate wells.

The method behind the library was PCR. DNA from cultured CD4+ T cells underwent TCR sequencing with the Oncomine TCR Beta short-read assay at the Johns Hopkins FTIC core. The QIAamp micro DNA kit was used to extract genomic DNA from the cultured CD4+ T cells. The Oncomine TCR Beta libraries from cultured CD4+ T cells were pooled using unique dual indexes and then sequenced on an Illumina iSeq 100. The paper's data handling went like this. Non-productive sequences were removed, and CDR3s not starting with C, not ending with F or W, or shorter than 7 amino acids were discarded. Antigen-specific clonotypes were identified with the MANAFEST web application by comparing peptide-stimulated wells with reference and other culture wells. Positive clones required FDR below 0.05, an odds ratio above 5, and productive frequency above 0.1% in at least two of three replicate wells. Clonotypes that were significantly expanded in both SARS-CoV-2 spike wells and at least one common cold coronavirus spike condition were defined as cross-reactive. Levenshtein distances (stringdist) and unrooted phylogenetic trees (ape) in R version 3.6.1 were used to assess CDR3 homology. The public reads were reprocessed in TCRdb via fastp at Q25 and MiXCR, keeping in-frame beta chains. Records with the same CDR3 protein are collapsed into one entry carrying the most frequent genes and DNA. The V and J calls reflect TCRdb's pipeline rather than the authors' work. The sample profile shows approximately 15,000 distinct CDR3 sequences; under 30% of them were found once. The top ten constitute around a sixth of the sample.

Per the germline V gene (reference sequence), DFQATT is the CDR1 and SNEGSKA is the CDR2. The CDR3 starts with the cysteine, ends with the phenylalanine, and has 15 residues. Only the CDR3 DNA stays, 45 bases, in frame from base 1. Clipping removes 6 bases from V and 5 bases from J, with 10 as the unmatched junction base count. In its sample, this clonotype comes out as medium-sized (0.01 to 0.1%). Its target antigen remains unknown. Qualities for individual bases were not recorded, and no much larger clone is one base off. In this chain, TRBV20-1 is recombined with TRBJ1-2; 12 of the junction bases match TRBD1. Sequenced input: cultured CD4+ T cells from blood. This clonotype originated in a human donor with COVID-19. The CDR3 reads as follows: CSARTGTGGRYGYTF. The bases are TGCAGTGCCCGAACGGGGACAGGGGGCCGTTATGGCTACACCTTC.